What follows is one T cell receptor (beta chain) and its context. The antigen is undetermined. Samples were assayed with immunoSEQ v3.0 at survey level. Produced via immunoSEQ multiplex PCR; TCRdb's table is partial and in-frame only. The top ten hold over 6.5% of the sample, which has some 35,000 clones, 83% seen once. V gave up 5 bases and J gave up 7 bases; unmatched junction bases: 16. There are 17 residues in the CDR3. Germline CDR1 reads MDHEN; CDR2 reads SYDVKM. This sample is drawn from a study of long-term antiretroviral therapy in people with HIV. Study-wide results and limits: Those clones which expanded before ART made up the dominant part of the repertoire at all time points. Blood dating 2004 to 2017 may reflect older ART regimens. Following ART, diversity rose but still fell short of transplant donor controls. Comparison with controls showed narrower CDR3 length ranges in HIV repertoires.

The chain has TRBV28 and TRBJ2-7, with TRBD2 matching over 11 bases. Material: unsorted PBMCs, obtained 0.4 years before starting antiretroviral therapy. The sequence was obtained from a man aged 18 to 30 with HIV. The CDR3 region is CASSGTSGRAGIWEQYF. CDR3 coding DNA: TGTGCCAGCAGTGGCACTAGCGGGAGAGCGGGCATTTGGGAGCAGTACTTC.